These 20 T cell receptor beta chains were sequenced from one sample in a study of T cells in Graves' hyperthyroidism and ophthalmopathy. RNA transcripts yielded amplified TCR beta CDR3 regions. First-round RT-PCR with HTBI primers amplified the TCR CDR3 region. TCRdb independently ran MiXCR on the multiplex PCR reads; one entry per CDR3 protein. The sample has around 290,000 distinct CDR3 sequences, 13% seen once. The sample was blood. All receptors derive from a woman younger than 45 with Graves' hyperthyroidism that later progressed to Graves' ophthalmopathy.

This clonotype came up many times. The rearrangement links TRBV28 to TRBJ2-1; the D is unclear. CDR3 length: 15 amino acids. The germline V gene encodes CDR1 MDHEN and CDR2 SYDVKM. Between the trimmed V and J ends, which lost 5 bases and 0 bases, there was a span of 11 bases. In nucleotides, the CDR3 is TGTGCCAGCAGTGCTTTCGGGTCCTCCTACAATGAGCAGTTCTTC. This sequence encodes CASSAFGSSYNEQFF.

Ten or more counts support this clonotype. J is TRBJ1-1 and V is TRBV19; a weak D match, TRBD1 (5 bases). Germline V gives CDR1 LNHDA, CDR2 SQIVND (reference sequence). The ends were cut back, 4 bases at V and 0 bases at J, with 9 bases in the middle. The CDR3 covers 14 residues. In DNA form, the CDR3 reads TGTGCCAGTAGTAGCACAGGTTTGAACACTGAAGCTTTCTTT. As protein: CASSSTGLNTEAFF.

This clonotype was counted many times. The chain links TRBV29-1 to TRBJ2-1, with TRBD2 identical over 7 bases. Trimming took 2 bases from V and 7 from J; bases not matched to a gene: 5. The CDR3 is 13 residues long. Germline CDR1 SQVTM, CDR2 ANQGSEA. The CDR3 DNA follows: TGCAGCGTTGAACCCGGACTAGGGAATGAGCAGTTCTTC. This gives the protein CSVEPGLGNEQFF.

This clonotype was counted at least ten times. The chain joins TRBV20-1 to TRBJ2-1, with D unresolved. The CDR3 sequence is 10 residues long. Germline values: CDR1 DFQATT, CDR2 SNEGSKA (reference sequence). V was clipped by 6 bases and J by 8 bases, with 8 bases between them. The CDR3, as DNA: TGCAGTGCCTCGCACCATGAGCAGTTCTTC. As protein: CSASHHEQFF.

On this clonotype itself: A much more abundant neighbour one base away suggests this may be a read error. Written as DNA, the CDR3 is TGTGCCAGCAGTGAGGGCTACAACCAAGAGACCCAGTACTTC. This gives the protein CASSEGYNQETQYF. J is TRBJ2-5 and V is TRBV28; a possible D gene is TRBD2 (5 bases). Trimming pared 5 bases from V and 0 bases from J, leaving 10 bases between. Germline V gene sequence: CDR1 MDHEN, CDR2 SYDVKM. The CDR3 totals 14 residues.

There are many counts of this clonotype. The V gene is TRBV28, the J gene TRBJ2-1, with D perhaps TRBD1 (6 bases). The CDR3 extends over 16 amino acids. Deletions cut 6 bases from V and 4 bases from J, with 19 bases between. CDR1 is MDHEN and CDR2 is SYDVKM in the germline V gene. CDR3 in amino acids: CASRILGASRYNEQFF. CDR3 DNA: TGTGCCAGCAGGATCCTGGGGGCTAGTCGTTACAATGAGCAGTTCTTC.

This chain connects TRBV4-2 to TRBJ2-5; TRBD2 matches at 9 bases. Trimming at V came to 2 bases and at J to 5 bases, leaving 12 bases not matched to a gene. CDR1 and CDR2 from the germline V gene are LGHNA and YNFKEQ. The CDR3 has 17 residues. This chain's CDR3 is CASSQFHSGSGGETQYF. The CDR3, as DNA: TGTGCCAGCAGCCAATTTCATAGCGGGAGTGGCGGGGAGACCCAGTACTTC.

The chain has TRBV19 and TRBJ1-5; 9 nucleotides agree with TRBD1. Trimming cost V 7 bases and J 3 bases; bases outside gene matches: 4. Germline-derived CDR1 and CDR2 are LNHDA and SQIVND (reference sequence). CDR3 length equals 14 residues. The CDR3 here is CASTRTGVNQPQHF. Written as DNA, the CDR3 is TGTGCCAGTACAAGGACAGGGGTCAATCAGCCCCAGCATTTT.

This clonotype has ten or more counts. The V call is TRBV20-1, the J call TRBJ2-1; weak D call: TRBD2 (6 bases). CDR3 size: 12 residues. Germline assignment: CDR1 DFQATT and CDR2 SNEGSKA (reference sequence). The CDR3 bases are TGCAGCGGGAGTGGGTCCTACAATGAGCAGTTCTTC. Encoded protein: CSGSGSYNEQFF.

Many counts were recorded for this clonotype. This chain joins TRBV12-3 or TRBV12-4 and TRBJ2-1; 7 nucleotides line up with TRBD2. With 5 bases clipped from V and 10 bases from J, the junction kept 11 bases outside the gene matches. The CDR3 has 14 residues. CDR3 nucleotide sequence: TGTGCCAGCAGTCTCCAAGCCCTAGCGGTCGAGCAGTTCTTC. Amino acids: CASSLQALAVEQFF.

Here the CDR3 reads CASSAGQGASYEQYF. Here the CDR3 DNA reads TGTGCCAGCAGCGCTGGCCAGGGGGCCTCCTACGAGCAGTACTTC. This sequence joins TRBV5-4 and TRBJ2-7, with 8 bases lining up with TRBD1. V dropped 4 bases and J dropped 0; count of bases not matched to a gene: 6. Germline V gene lookup returns CDR1 SGHNT and CDR2 YYREEE (reference sequence). The CDR3 has 15 residues.

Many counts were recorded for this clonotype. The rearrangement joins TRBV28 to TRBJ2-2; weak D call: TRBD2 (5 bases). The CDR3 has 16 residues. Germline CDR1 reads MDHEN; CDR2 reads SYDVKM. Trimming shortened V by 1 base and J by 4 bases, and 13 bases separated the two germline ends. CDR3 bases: TGTGCCAGCAGTTTATTCACCAGCGGATCCACCGGGGAGCTGTTTTTT. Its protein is CASSLFTSGSTGELFF.

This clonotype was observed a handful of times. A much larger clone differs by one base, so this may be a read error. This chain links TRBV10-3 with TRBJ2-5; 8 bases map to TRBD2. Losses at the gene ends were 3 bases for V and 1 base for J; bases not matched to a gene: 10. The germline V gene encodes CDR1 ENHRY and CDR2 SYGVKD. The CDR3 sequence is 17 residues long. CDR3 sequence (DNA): TGTGCCATCAGTGACCCGATAGCGGGAAAGCCCCAAGAGACCCAGTACTTC. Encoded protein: CAISDPIAGKPQETQYF.

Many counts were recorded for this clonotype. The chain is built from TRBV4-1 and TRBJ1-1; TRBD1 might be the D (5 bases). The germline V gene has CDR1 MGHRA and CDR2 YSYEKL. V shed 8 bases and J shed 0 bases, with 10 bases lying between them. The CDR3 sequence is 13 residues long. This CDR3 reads CASARGMNTEAFF. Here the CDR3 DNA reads TGCGCCAGCGCGAGGGGAATGAACACTGAAGCTTTCTTT.

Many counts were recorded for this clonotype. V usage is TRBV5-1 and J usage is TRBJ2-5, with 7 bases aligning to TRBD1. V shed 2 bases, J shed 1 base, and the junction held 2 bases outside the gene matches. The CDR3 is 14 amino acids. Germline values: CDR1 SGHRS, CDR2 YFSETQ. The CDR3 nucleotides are TGCGCCAGCAGCTTCGACAGGGCCCAAGAGACCCAGTACTTC. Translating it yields CASSFDRAQETQYF. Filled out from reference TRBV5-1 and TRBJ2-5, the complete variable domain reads KAGVTQTPRYLIKTRGQQVTLSCSPISGHRSVSWYQQTPGQGLQFLFEYFSETQRNKGNFPGRFSGRQFSNSRSEMNVSTLELGDSALYLCASSFDRAQETQYFGPGTRLLVL.

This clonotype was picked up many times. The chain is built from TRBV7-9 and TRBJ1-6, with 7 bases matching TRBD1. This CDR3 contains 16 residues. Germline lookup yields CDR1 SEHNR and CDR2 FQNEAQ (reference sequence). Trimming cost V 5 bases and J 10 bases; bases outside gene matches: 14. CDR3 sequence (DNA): TGTGCCAGCAGCCCATGGGTAGGGACAGCCGGATCACCCCTCCACTTT. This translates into CASSPWVGTAGSPLHF.

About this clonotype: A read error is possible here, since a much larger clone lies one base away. CDR3 in amino acids: CSVEVLAVISTDTQYF. The CDR3 bases are TGCAGCGTTGAGGTACTAGCGGTTATCAGCACAGATACGCAGTATTTT. The chain uses TRBV29-1 and TRBJ2-3, with 8 bases identical to TRBD2. The length of the CDR3 is 16 residues. The ends lost 3 bases at V and 0 bases at J; junction bases unmatched: 8. Germline values: CDR1 SQVTM, CDR2 ANQGSEA.

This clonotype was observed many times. The CDR3 region is CASSWDIIGSPLHF. The CDR3 DNA sequence: TGTGCCAGCAGCTGGGACATCATCGGGTCACCCCTCCACTTT. The chain couples TRBV7-9 to TRBJ1-6, with D perhaps matching TRBD1 (6 bases). V gave up 4 bases and J gave up 10 bases, with 14 bases separating them. Germline assignment: CDR1 SEHNR and CDR2 FQNEAQ (reference sequence). This CDR3 comprises 14 residues. The full variable domain, completed using reference TRBV7-9 and TRBJ1-6, is DTGVSQNPRHKITKRGQNVTFRCDPISEHNRLYWYRQTLGQGPEFLTYFQNEAQLEKSRLLSDRFSAERPKGSFSTLEIQRTEQGDSAMYLCASSWDIIGSPLHFGNGTRLTVT.

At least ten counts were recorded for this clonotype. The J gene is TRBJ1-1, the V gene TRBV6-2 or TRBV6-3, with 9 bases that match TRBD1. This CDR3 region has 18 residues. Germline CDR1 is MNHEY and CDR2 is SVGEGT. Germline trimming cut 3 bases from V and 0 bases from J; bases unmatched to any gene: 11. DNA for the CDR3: TGTGCCAGCAGTTATCACAGGGGGCGAGGATTAATGAACACTGAAGCTTTCTTT. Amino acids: CASSYHRGRGLMNTEAFF.

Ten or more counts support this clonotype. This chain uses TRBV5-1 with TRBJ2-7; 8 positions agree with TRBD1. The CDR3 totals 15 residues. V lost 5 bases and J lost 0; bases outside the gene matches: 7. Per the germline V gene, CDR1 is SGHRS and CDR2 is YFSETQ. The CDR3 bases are TGCGCCAGCAGAGGACAGGGCCGGAGCTCCTACGAGCAGTACTTC. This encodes CASRGQGRSSYEQYF.